This T cell receptor (beta chain) came from a study of cytomegalovirus exposure and HLA in healthy donors. The PCR contained 60 Vbeta and 13 Jbeta primers. The assay was immunoSEQ multiplex PCR, and TCRdb's table has in-frame clones only and misses some. Altogether about 230,000 clones are present, approximately 82% being singletons, with the ten largest covering 0.58%. Germline V CDR1 and CDR2: SEHNR, FQNEAQ (reference sequence). Unmatched junction bases numbered 3, after V lost 5 bases and J lost 1 base. This CDR3 is built from 14 residues. Broader study findings: 87-base-pair reads could not separate some V segments, including TRBV6-2 and TRBV6-3.

Notes on this clone: No antigen is known for it. This same CDR3 is encoded by further DNA sequences in the sample.

The chain employs TRBV7-9 and TRBJ1-1; TRBD1 matches 8 bases. Sequencing was carried out using PBMCs. This clonotype originated in a woman between 40 and 55 years old in good health and CMV-seronegative. The CDR3 region is CASSPGQGNTEAFF. CDR3 bases: TGTGCCAGCAGCCCCGGACAGGGGAACACTGAAGCTTTCTTT.